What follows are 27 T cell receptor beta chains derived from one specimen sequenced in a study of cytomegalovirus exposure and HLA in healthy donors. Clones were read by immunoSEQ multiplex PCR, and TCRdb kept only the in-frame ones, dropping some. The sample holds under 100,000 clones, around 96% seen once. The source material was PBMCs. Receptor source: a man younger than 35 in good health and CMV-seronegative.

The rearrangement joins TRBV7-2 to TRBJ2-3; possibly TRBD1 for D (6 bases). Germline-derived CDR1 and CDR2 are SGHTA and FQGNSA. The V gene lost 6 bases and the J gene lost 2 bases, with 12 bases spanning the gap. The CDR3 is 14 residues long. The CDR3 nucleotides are TGTGCCAGCAGTAGAGGACAGAACACAGATACGCAGTATTTT. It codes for CASSRGQNTDTQYF.

The CDR3 region has the DNA TGTGCCAGCCACTATAGCACAGATACGCAGTATTTT. It specifies CASHYSTDTQYF. The chain links TRBV5-4 to TRBJ2-3; no clear D gene. Germline V gene sequence: CDR1 SGHNT, CDR2 YYREEE (reference sequence). Trimming stripped 7 bases from V and 0 bases from J, with 6 bases between. This CDR3 comprises 12 residues.

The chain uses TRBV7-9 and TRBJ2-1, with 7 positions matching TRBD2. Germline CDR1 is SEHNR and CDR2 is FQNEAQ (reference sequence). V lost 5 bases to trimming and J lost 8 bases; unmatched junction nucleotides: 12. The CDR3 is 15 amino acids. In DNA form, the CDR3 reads TGTGCCAGCAGCAGGGCGGGACTAACGGCAGATGAGCAGTTCTTC. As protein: CASSRAGLTADEQFF.

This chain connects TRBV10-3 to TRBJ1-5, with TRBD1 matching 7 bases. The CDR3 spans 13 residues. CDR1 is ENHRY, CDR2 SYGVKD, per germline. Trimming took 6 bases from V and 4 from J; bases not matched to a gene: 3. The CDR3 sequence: CAIRGDRNQPQHF. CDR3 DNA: TGTGCCATCAGGGGGGACAGAAATCAGCCCCAGCATTTT.

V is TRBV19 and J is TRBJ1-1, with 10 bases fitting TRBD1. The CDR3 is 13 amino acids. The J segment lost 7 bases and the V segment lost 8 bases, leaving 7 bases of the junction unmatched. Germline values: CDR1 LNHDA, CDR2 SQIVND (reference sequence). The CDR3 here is CASETGGFIEAFF. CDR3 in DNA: TGTGCCAGTGAGACAGGGGGCTTTATTGAAGCTTTCTTT. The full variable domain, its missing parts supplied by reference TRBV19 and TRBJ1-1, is DGGITQSPKYLFRKEGQNVTLSCEQNLNHDAMYWYRQDPGQGLRLIYYSQIVNDFQKGDIAEGYSVSREKKESFPLTVTSAQKNPTAFYLCASETGGFIEAFFGQGTRLTVV.

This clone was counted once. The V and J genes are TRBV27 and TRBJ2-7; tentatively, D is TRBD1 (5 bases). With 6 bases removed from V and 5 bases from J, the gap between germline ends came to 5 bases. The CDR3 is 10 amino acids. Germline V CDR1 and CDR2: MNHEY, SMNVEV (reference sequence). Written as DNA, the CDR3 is TGTGCCAGCAGACAGGACGAGCAGTACTTC. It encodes CASRQDEQYF.

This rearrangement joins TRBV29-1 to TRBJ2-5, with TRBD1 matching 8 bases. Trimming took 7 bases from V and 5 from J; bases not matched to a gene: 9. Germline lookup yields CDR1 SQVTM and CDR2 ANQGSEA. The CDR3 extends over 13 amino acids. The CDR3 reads CSATDRGGETQYF. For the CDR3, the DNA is TGCAGCGCCACCGACAGGGGAGGCGAGACCCAGTACTTC.

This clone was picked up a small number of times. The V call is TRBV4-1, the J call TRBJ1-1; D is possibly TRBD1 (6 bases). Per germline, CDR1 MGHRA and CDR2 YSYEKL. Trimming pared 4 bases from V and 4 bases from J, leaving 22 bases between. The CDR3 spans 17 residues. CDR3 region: CASSRGGVAVMGTEAFF. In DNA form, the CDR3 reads TGCGCCAGCAGCCGAGGGGGGGTGGCCGTTATGGGCACTGAAGCTTTCTTT.

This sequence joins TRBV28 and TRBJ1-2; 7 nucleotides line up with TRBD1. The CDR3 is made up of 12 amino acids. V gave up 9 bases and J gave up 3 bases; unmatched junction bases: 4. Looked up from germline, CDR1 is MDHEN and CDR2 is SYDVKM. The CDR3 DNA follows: TGTGCCAGTAGAACAGGGGACTATGGCTACACCTTC. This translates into CASRTGDYGYTF.

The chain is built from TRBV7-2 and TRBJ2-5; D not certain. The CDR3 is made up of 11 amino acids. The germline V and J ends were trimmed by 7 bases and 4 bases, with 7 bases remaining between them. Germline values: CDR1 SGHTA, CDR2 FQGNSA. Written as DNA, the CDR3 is TGTGCCAGCACCCCTTCAGAGACCCAGTACTTC. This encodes CASTPSETQYF.

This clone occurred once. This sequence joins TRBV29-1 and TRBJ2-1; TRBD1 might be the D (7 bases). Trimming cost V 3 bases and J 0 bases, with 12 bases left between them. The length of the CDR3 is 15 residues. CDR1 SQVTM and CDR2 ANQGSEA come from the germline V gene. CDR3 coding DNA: TGCAGCGTTGACGGCAGGGGGGTCTCCTACAATGAGCAGTTCTTC. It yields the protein CSVDGRGVSYNEQFF.

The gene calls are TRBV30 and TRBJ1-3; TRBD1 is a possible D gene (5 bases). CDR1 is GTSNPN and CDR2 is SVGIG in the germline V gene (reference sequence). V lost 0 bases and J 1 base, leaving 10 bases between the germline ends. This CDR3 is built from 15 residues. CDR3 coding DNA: TGTGCCTGGAGTGTACCAGGGTGGTCTGGAAACACCATATATTTT. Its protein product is CAWSVPGWSGNTIYF.

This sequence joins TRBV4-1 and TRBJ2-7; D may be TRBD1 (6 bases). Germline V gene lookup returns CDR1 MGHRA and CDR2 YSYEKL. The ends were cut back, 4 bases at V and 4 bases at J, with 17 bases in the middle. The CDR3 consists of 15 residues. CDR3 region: CASSLGAAGSYEQYF. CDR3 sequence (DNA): TGCGCCAGCAGCCTGGGGGCGGCAGGATCTTACGAGCAGTACTTC.

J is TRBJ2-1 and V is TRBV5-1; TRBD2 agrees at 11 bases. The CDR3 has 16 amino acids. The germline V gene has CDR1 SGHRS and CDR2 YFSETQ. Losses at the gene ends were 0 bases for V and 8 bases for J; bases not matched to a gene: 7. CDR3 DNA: TGCGCCAGCAGCTTGGTAACTAGCGGGAGTGGGGATGAGCAGTTCTTC. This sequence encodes CASSLVTSGSGDEQFF.

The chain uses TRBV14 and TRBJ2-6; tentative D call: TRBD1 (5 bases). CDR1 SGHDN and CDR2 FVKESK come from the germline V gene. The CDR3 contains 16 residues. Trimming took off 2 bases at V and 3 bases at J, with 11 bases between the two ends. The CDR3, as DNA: TGTGCCAGCAGCCAAAACAGGCTGGGTGGGGCCAACGTCCTGACTTTC. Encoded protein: CASSQNRLGGANVLTF.

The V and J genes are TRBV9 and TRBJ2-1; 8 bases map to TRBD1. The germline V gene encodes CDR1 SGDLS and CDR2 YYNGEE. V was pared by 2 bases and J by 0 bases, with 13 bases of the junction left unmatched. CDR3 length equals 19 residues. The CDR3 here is CASSVRQGRNPSSYNEQFF. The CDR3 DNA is TGTGCCAGCAGCGTTCGACAGGGGCGGAACCCTAGCTCCTACAATGAGCAGTTCTTC. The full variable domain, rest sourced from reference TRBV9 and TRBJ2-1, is DSGVTQTPKHLITATGQRVTLRCSPRSGDLSVYWYQQSLDQGLQFLIQYYNGEERAKGNILERFSAQQFPDLHSELNLSSLELGDSALYFCASSVRQGRNPSSYNEQFFGPGTRLTVL.

In nucleotides, the CDR3 is TGTGCCAGCAGCTTAGGAGCCGGGGTTCAGCCCCAGCATTTT. It yields the protein CASSLGAGVQPQHF. The chain combines TRBV11-2 with TRBJ1-5, with unresolved D. Trimming cost V 1 base and J 6 bases, with 10 bases left between them. The CDR3 has 14 amino acids. Germline V gene sequence: CDR1 SGHAT, CDR2 FQNNGV.

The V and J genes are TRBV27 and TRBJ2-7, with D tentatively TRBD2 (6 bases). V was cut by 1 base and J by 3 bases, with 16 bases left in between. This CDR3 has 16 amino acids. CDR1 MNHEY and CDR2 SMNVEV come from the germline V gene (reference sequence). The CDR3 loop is CASSLFGGGSLYEQYF. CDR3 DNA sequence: TGTGCCAGCAGTTTATTCGGAGGAGGGAGTCTCTACGAGCAGTACTTC.

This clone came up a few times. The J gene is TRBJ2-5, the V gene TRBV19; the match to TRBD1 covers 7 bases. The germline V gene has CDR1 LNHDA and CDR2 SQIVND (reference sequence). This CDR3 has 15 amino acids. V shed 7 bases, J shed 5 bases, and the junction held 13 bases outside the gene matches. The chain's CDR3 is CASNDRDEAWETQYF. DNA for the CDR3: TGTGCCAGTAACGACAGGGACGAGGCCTGGGAGACCCAGTACTTC.

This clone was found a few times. The CDR3 DNA reads as TGTGCCAGCAGTGAAGTAGTCAGGGGGGCAGTAAAACTGTTTTTT. Translating it yields CASSEVVRGAVKLFF. The chain recombines TRBV6-1 with TRBJ1-4; 7 nucleotides agree with TRBD1. The J segment lost 10 bases and the V segment lost 1 base, leaving 9 bases of the junction unmatched. The germline V gene has CDR1 MNHNS and CDR2 SASEGT. The CDR3 has 15 amino acids.

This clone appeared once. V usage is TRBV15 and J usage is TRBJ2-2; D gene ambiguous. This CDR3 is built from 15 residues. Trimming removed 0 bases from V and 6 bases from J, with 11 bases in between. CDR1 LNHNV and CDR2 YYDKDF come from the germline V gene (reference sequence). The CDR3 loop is CATSRDRSAPGELFF. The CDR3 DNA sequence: TGTGCCACCAGCAGAGATCGGAGTGCACCCGGGGAGCTGTTTTTT.

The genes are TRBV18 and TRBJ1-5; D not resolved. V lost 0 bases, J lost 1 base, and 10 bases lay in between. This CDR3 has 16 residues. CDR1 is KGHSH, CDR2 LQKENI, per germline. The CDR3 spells CASSPPPRKSNQPQHF. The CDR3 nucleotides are TGTGCCAGCTCACCACCCCCCAGGAAGAGCAATCAGCCCCAGCATTTT.

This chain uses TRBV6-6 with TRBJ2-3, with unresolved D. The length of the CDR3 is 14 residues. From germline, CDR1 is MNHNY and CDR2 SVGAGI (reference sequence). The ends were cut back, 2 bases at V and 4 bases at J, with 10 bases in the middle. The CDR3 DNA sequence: TGTGCCAGCAGTTACGGCCCGATCGCAGATACGCAGTATTTT. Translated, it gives CASSYGPIADTQYF.

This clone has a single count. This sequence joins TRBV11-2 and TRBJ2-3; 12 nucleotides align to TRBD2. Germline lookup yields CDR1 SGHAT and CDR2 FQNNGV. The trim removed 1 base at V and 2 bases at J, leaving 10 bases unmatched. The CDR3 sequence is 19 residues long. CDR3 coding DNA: TGTGCCAGCAGCTTAGTTCGGCTAGCGGGAGGGCCAACCACAGATACGCAGTATTTT. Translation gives CASSLVRLAGGPTTDTQYF. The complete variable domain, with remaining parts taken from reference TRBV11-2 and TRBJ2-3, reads EAGVAQSPRYKIIEKRQSVAFWCNPISGHATLYWYQQILGQGPKLLIQFQNNGVVDDSQLPKDRFSAERLKGVDSTLKIQPAKLEDSAVYLCASSLVRLAGGPTTDTQYFGPGTRLTVL.

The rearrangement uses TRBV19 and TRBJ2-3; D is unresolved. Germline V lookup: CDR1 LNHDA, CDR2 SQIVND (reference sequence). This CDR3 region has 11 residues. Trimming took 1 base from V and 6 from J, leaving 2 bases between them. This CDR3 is CASSIADTQYF. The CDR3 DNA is TGTGCCAGTAGTATAGCGGATACGCAGTATTTT.

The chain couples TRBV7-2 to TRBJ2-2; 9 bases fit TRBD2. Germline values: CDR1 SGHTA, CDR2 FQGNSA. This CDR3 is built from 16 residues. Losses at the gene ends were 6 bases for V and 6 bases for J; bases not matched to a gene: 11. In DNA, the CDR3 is TGTGCCAGCAGAGTGGCTAGCGGGATGGGGCCCGGGGAGCTGTTTTTT. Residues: CASRVASGMGPGELFF.

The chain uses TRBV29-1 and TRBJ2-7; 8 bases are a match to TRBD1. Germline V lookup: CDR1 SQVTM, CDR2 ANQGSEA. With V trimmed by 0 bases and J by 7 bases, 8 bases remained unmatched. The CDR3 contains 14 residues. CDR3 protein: CSVEDRNRGVEQYF. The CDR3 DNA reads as TGCAGCGTTGAAGATAGGAACAGGGGGGTGGAGCAGTACTTC.